Following are 16 T cell receptor beta chains from one sample sequenced in a study of blood T cell repertoires in COVID-19. Only in-frame clones appear in the TCRdb table, and some are missing; sequencing was by immunoSEQ multiplex PCR. The sample shows around 190,000 clones, roughly 82% of them seen only once. The specimen was peripheral blood. Receptor source: a woman aged 55 to 70 with COVID-19, enrolled during active disease.

The CDR3 coding sequence is TGTGCCAGCAGTGACCGGACTACTCGGCAGCCCCAGCATTTT. As protein: CASSDRTTRQPQHF. The chain joins TRBV6-6 to TRBJ1-5, with D unclear. The CDR3 is 14 residues long. Looked up from germline, CDR1 is MNHNY and CDR2 is SVGAGI (reference sequence). V was pared by 5 bases and J by 7 bases, with 15 bases between.

This clone was seen a handful of times. The J gene is TRBJ2-5, the V gene TRBV7-9, with D perhaps TRBD2 (7 bases). Germline V gene lookup returns CDR1 SEHNR and CDR2 FQNEAQ (reference sequence). This CDR3 region has 14 residues. Between the trimmed V and J ends, which lost 1 base and 4 bases, there was a span of 10 bases. The CDR3 is CASSLVAGAETQYF. The CDR3 nucleotides are TGTGCCAGCAGCTTAGTTGCGGGGGCAGAGACCCAGTACTTC.

The V and J genes are TRBV5-4 and TRBJ2-1, with D possibly being TRBD2 (6 bases). Germline CDR1 reads SGHNT; CDR2 reads YYREEE (reference sequence). Trimming stripped 4 bases from V and 5 bases from J, with 13 bases between. The CDR3 has 14 amino acids. CDR3 coding DNA: TGTGCCAGCAGCGAACAGCGGGTAGACAATGAGCAGTTCTTC. Translated: CASSEQRVDNEQFF.

CDR3 nucleotides: TGTGCCAGCAGCGTAGGTCCCCGTATGTTCACATCCACCGGGGAGCTGTTTTTT. Translating it yields CASSVGPRMFTSTGELFF. V is TRBV9 and J is TRBJ2-2; D is undetermined. Germline CDR1 SGDLS, CDR2 YYNGEE. CDR3 length equals 18 residues. V dropped 0 bases and J dropped 4 bases, with 19 bases sitting between them. The whole variable domain, remainder taken from reference TRBV9 and TRBJ2-2, is DSGVTQTPKHLITATGQRVTLRCSPRSGDLSVYWYQQSLDQGLQFLIQYYNGEERAKGNILERFSAQQFPDLHSELNLSSLELGDSALYFCASSVGPRMFTSTGELFFGEGSRLTVL.

The chain employs TRBV7-3 and TRBJ2-1; 7 bases are a match to TRBD2. V trimming: 5 bases; J trimming: 0 bases; junction bases outside the gene matches: 7. This CDR3 spans 16 amino acids. Germline V gives CDR1 SGHTA, CDR2 FQGTGA. Here the CDR3 reads CASSLSGVNSYNEQFF. CDR3 bases: TGTGCCAGCAGCCTAAGCGGGGTTAACTCCTACAATGAGCAGTTCTTC.

The CDR3 DNA is TGTGCCAGCAGCCAGGACAGGCCGAGCTCCTACGAGCAGTACTTC. The encoded protein is CASSQDRPSSYEQYF. This rearrangement joins TRBV4-2 to TRBJ2-7, with TRBD1 identical over 7 bases. Trimming removed 3 bases from V and 0 bases from J; junction bases left unmatched: 5. The CDR3 runs 15 residues. Germline loops: CDR1 LGHNA, CDR2 YNFKEQ.

The table lists this clone with a few counts. The DNA of the CDR3 is TGTGCCAGTTCACCGGGACAAAATTCGAATGAAAAACTGTTTTTT. The encoded protein is CASSPGQNSNEKLFF. The V call is TRBV19, the J call TRBJ1-4, with D tentatively TRBD1 (6 bases). Germline CDR1 reads LNHDA; CDR2 reads SQIVND (reference sequence). CDR3 size: 15 residues. V gave up 8 bases and J gave up 5 bases, with 18 bases separating them. Together with reference TRBV19 and TRBJ1-4, the CDR3 gives the full variable domain: DGGITQSPKYLFRKEGQNVTLSCEQNLNHDAMYWYRQDPGQGLRLIYYSQIVNDFQKGDIAEGYSVSREKKESFPLTVTSAQKNPTAFYLCASSPGQNSNEKLFFGSGTQLSVL.

V usage is TRBV28 and J usage is TRBJ1-2; D remains ambiguous. There are 14 residues in the CDR3. Deletions cut 5 bases from V and 0 bases from J, with 10 bases between. Germline V CDR1 and CDR2: MDHEN, SYDVKM. CDR3 sequence reads: CASSPRVSNYGYTF. In DNA form, the CDR3 reads TGTGCCAGCAGTCCTCGGGTTTCTAACTATGGCTACACCTTC.

This chain connects TRBV6-1 to TRBJ1-2; D may be TRBD1 (6 bases). The CDR3 runs to 14 residues. Germline-derived CDR1 and CDR2 are MNHNS and SASEGT. V lost 0 bases and J lost 7, with 12 bases in between. This chain's CDR3 is CASSEARGITGYTF. DNA of the CDR3: TGTGCCAGCAGTGAAGCCAGGGGTATTACTGGCTACACCTTC.

CDR3 protein: CASSLGLIYGYTF. The CDR3 DNA sequence: TGTGCCAGTAGCTTAGGACTGATCTATGGCTACACCTTC. The chain is built from TRBV19 and TRBJ1-2; D gene uncertain. V gave up 6 bases and J gave up 4 bases, with 12 bases separating them. This CDR3 is built from 13 residues. Germline V gene data show CDR1 as LNHDA and CDR2 as SQIVND (reference sequence).

This chain links TRBV5-1 with TRBJ1-5; no reliable D call. This CDR3 contains 14 residues. Looked up from germline, CDR1 is SGHRS and CDR2 is YFSETQ. V was shortened by 4 bases and J by 0 bases, with 8 bases between the two germline ends. The CDR3 DNA follows: TGCGCCAGCAGCCTAGACGGTAGCAATCAGCCCCAGCATTTT. This gives the protein CASSLDGSNQPQHF.

The chain combines TRBV6-2 or TRBV6-3 with TRBJ2-6, with D hard to call. Germline V gives CDR1 MNHEY, CDR2 SVGEGT. This CDR3 is 15 amino acids long. V was shortened by 4 bases and J by 0 bases, with 7 bases between the two germline ends. This CDR3 reads CASSSRFSGANVLTF. CDR3 coding DNA: TGTGCCAGCAGTTCTCGGTTCTCTGGGGCCAACGTCCTGACTTTC.

The J gene is TRBJ2-1, the V gene TRBV6-1, with D possibly being TRBD1 (5 bases). Germline CDR1 and CDR2: MNHNS and SASEGT. The CDR3 sequence is 14 residues long. Trimming cost V 2 bases and J 2 bases, with 7 bases left between them. CDR3 coding DNA: TGTGCCAGCAGTGAACAGGGCCCCTACAATGAGCAGTTCTTC. Protein sequence: CASSEQGPYNEQFF.

V and J are TRBV2 and TRBJ1-6; D gene unclear. Per germline, CDR1 SNHLY and CDR2 FYNNEI. The CDR3 is made up of 15 amino acids. Trimming shortened V by 6 bases and J by 0 bases, and 9 bases separated the two germline ends. The CDR3 reads CASRRESSYNSPLHF. The CDR3 nucleotides read TGTGCCAGCAGGCGTGAGAGCTCCTATAATTCACCCCTCCACTTT.

Written as DNA, the CDR3 is TGTGCCACCAAGCGGGTAAGCAATCAGCCCCAGCATTTT. Residues: CATKRVSNQPQHF. V is TRBV28 and J is TRBJ1-5; unclear D gene. V was cut by 10 bases and J by 1 base, with 11 bases left in between. Germline lookup yields CDR1 MDHEN and CDR2 SYDVKM. The CDR3 contains 13 residues.

The J gene is TRBJ2-3, the V gene TRBV11-3, with 9 bases matching TRBD2. Germline V gene sequence: CDR1 SGHNT, CDR2 YENEEA. CDR3 length: 14 residues. After removal of 5 bases from V and 5 bases from J, the junction contained 5 bases not matched to a gene. CDR3 residues: CASSALAGEDTQYF. The DNA for the CDR3 is TGTGCCAGCAGCGCCTTAGCGGGAGAAGATACGCAGTATTTT.